This T cell receptor (beta chain) was recorded in a study of T cells expressing NK-cell markers. Study overall: All TCR beta repertoires analysed originated from sorted CD3+CD56+NKG2C+, CD3+CD56+NKG2C- and CD3+CD56-NKG2C+ T cells. Study-wide results and limits: Similarly, these clonotypes led the CD3+CD56-NKG2C+ fraction as well in a few donors.

TCRdb re-called the 5' RACE reads and gives one entry per CDR3 protein, without DNA. The table gives approximately 170,000 distinct CDR3 sequences; the top ten clones make up roughly 21% of it. To note about this clonotype: As yet, its antigen is unknown.

This CDR3 is built from 15 residues. Germline CDR1 LNHNV, CDR2 YYDKDF (reference sequence). The specimen sequenced was blood T cells: a sorted CD56 or NKG2C T cell subset, CD4+ or CD8+ T cells, or bulk PBMC T cells (not recorded which). This sequence was found in a man aged 18-70 years in good health. This rearrangement joins TRBV15 to TRBJ1-2. CDR3 amino acids: CATSSHVGPNYGYTF.